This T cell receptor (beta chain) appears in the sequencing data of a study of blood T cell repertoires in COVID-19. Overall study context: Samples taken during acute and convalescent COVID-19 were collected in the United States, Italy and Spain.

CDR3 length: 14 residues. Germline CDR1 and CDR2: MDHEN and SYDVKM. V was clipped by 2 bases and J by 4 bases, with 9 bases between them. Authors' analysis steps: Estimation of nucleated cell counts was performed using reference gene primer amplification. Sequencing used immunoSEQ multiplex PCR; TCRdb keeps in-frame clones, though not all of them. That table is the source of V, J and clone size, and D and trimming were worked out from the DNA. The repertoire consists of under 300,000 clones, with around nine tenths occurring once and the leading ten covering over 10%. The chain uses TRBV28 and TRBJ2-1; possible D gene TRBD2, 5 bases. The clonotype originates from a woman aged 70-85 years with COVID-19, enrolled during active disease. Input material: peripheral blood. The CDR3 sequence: CASSLVLVYNEQFF. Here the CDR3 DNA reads TGTGCCAGCAGTTTAGTACTAGTTTACAATGAGCAGTTCTTC.